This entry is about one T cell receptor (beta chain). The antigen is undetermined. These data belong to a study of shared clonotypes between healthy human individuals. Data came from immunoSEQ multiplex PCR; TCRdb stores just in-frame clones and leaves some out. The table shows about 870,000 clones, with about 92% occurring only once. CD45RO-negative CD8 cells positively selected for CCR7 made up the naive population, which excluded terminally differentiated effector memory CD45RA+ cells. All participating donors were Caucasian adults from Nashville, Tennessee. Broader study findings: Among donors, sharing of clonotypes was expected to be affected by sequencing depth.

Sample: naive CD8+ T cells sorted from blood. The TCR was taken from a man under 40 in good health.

In DNA, the CDR3 is TGTGCCAGCAGCCGGACAGGGGGTGACAGCTCCTACGAGCAGTACTTC. Its protein is CASSRTGGDSSYEQYF. The chain uses TRBV7-9 and TRBJ2-7; 10 bases agree with TRBD1. In germline, CDR1 is SEHNR, CDR2 FQNEAQ (reference sequence). The CDR3 loop spans 16 amino acids. V lost 5 bases to trimming and J lost 0 bases; unmatched junction nucleotides: 7.